This entry features one T cell receptor beta chain sequence. This sample was included in a study of Ad26.COV2.S vaccination and SARS-CoV-2 variants. Study-wide background: This donor came from the COV1001 trial of Ad26.COV2.S. Administration of Ad26.COV2.S was intramuscular, either once or twice 56 days apart.

The treatment was: around 19 received Ad26.COV2.S at low or high dose, single or two shots; 5 received placebo; per-sample allocation not given. The samples were gathered on day 63 after the first injection of vaccine or placebo. V dropped 6 bases and J dropped 1 base, with 16 bases sitting between them. The CDR3 covers 16 residues. Germline values: CDR1 SNHLY, CDR2 FYNNEI. Sequencing used immunoSEQ multiplex PCR; TCRdb keeps in-frame clones, though not all of them. The sample lists over 400,000 clones; about 92% were seen once. The source is a person aged 18-65 years who received the Ad26.COV2.S COVID-19 vaccine or a placebo. The V gene is TRBV2, the J gene TRBJ1-5; D call uncertain. The material sequenced was peripheral blood, taken in a trial of Ad26.COV2.S vaccine versus placebo. The CDR3 region has the DNA TGTGCCAGCAGCTTCGGGAGTTCTGGGAGCAATCAGCCCCAGCATTTT. As protein: CASSFGSSGSNQPQHF.